The rows below give T cell receptor beta chains drawn from one sample of a study of chemoradiotherapy in HPV16-positive cancers. Assay: immunoSEQ multiplex PCR; the TCRdb copy retains only in-frame clones and omits some. The table shows 15,000 to 20,000 clones, with around 92% occurring only once. This specimen was blood, taken from a patient who underwent chemoradiotherapy. The origin of the receptors is a human donor with HPV-associated anogenital cancer. Both conserved end residues are part of each CDR3. Each record gives: CDR3 DNA, CDR3 protein, V gene, D gene, clone size, J gene. D genes are given only for firm matches. Rows give clone size only sometimes, using once, few, many, or a class for an expanded clone.

TGTGCCAGCAGCCGCGAAGGGGGTACTAATGAAAAACTGTTTTTT | CASSREGGTNEKLFF | TRBV7-9 | - | - | TRBJ1-4
TGTGCCAGCAGCCCAGACACTAGCGGGAGCTCCTACAATGAGCAGTTCTTC | CASSPDTSGSSYNEQFF | TRBV9 | TRBD2 | once | TRBJ2-1
TGTGCCAGCAGTTACTCTGAGACAGGGGGCGAAAAACTGTTTTTT | CASSYSETGGEKLFF | TRBV6-6 | TRBD1 | - | TRBJ1-4
TGTGCCCGAAATGGGGGTGGCGGGGAGCTGTTTTTT | CARNGGGGELFF | TRBV15 | - | - | TRBJ2-2
TGCAGTGGTTCGACATCTAACATTCAGTACTTC | CSGSTSNIQYF | TRBV20-1 | - | - | TRBJ2-4
TGTGCCAGCAGATCCATCGAGCAGGGCAACACCATATATTTT | CASRSIEQGNTIYF | TRBV6-5 | - | - | TRBJ1-3
TGCAGTGCCCGGCAGGCCTACGAGCAGTACTTC | CSARQAYEQYF | TRBV20-1 | - | - | TRBJ2-7
TGTGCCAGCAGTATTACTAGCGGGGGGGCAGAAGAGCAGTTCTTC | CASSITSGGAEEQFF | TRBV6-4 | TRBD2 | - | TRBJ2-1
TGTGCCAGCAGCGGGTACGATAATTCACCCCTCCACTTT | CASSGYDNSPLHF | TRBV7-9 | - | - | TRBJ1-6
TGTGCCAGCAGCTTACGGGGGCGTGGGGAGACCCAGTACTTC | CASSLRGRGETQYF | TRBV7-2 | - | once | TRBJ2-5
TGCAGTGCCCCTACCCGGGGGCAGTATTTT | CSAPTRGQYF | TRBV20-1 | - | - | TRBJ2-3
TGCGCCAGCAGCCCGGGACAGGGAGTGTTCTACGAGCAGTACTTC | CASSPGQGVFYEQYF | TRBV4-1 | TRBD1 | - | TRBJ2-7
TGCGCCAGCAGCCAATGGGCCGGAACTAGCGGGGTCAGCTCCTACAATGAGCAGTTCTTC | CASSQWAGTSGVSSYNEQFF | TRBV4-1 | TRBD2 | - | TRBJ2-1
TGCGCCAGCAGCCAACCACTTCTTAACACTGAAGCTTTCTTT | CASSQPLLNTEAFF | TRBV4-1 | - | few | TRBJ1-1
TGTGCCATCAGCCCACAGGGGAGGGGCACAGATACGCAGTATTTT | CAISPQGRGTDTQYF | TRBV10-3 | - | few | TRBJ2-3
TGCGCCAGCAGTGATTTGGCTAGCGGGTACAATGAGCAGTTCTTC | CASSDLASGYNEQFF | TRBV10-1 | TRBD2 | - | TRBJ2-1
TGTGCCAGCAGCCCATACGGGACAGGCGGCGAGACCCAGTACTTC | CASSPYGTGGETQYF | TRBV7-6 | TRBD1 | - | TRBJ2-5
TGTGCCACCAGCATGGGAGTCGACGGTATCTATGGCTACACCTTC | CATSMGVDGIYGYTF | TRBV15 | - | - | TRBJ1-2
TGTGCCAGCAGCGCCCGGACAGGGGGCGGGTACGAGCAGTACTTC | CASSARTGGGYEQYF | TRBV21-1 | - | - | TRBJ2-7
TGTGCCAGCAGGAAGGGGAGGAGACCCTCTCTCTCCTACAATGAGCAGTTCTTC | CASRKGRRPSLSYNEQFF | TRBV6-4 | - | once | TRBJ2-1
TGTGTCAGCAGTTCGACGACTAGTCCTAACGAGCAGTACTTC | CVSSSTTSPNEQYF | TRBV27 | - | - | TRBJ2-7
TGCGCCAGCAGCTTGGTTCCGGAGAAGTCCTACGAGCAGTACTTC | CASSLVPEKSYEQYF | TRBV5-1 | - | - | TRBJ2-7